Here is one TCR beta chain with its context. A read error may produce the germline difference seen at one junction end. The data stem from a study of shared clonotypes between healthy human individuals. Assay: immunoSEQ multiplex PCR; the TCRdb copy retains only in-frame clones and omits some. The sample has nearly 2 million clones; about 95% are singletons. Naive CD8 cells comprised CD45RO-negative, CCR7-positively selected cells, excluding terminally differentiated effector memory CD45RA+ cells. The CDR3 extends over 17 amino acids. The chain carries TRBV23-1 and TRBJ1-5, with a possible D match to TRBD1 (6 bases). TRBV23-1 is given ORF status, its function remaining uncertain. Sequencing input: naive CD8+ T cells sorted from blood. This sequence originates from a man aged 18 to 29 in good health. The CDR3 nucleotides are TGCGCCAGCCACCCTGCTCCCCCCCAGGGGCAAGCCGTGGCCGAGAATTTT. This codes for CASHPAPPQGQAVAENF.